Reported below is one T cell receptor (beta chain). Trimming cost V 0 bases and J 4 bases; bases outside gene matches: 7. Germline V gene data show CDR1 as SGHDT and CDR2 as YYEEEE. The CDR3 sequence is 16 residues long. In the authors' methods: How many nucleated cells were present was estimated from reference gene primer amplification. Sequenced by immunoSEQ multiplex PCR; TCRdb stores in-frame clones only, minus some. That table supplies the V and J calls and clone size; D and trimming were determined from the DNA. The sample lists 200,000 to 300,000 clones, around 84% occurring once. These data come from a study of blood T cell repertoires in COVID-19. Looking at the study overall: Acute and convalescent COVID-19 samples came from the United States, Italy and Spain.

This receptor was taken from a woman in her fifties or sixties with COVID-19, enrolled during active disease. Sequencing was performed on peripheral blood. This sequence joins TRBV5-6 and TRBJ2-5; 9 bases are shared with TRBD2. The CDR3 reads CASSLVTLAGGETQYF. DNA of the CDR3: TGTGCCAGCAGCTTGGTAACACTAGCGGGCGGAGAGACCCAGTACTTC.